This T cell receptor beta chain was identified in a study of Graves' ophthalmopathy and Graves' hyperthyroidism. Whole-study context: Before any treatment was given, at initial diagnosis, peripheral blood was collected.

Study-wide results and caveats: Ophthalmopathy progression predictions by the model showed nearly 75% specificity and approximately 69% sensitivity.

This CDR3 has 12 amino acids. Germline-derived CDR1 and CDR2 are DFQATT and SNEGSKA (reference sequence). With 2 bases removed from V and 6 bases from J, the gap between germline ends came to 10 bases. From RNA, the CDR3 regions of TCR beta chains were amplified and sequenced. After a first-round RT-PCR with HTBI primers, a second-round multiplex PCR was run. TCRdb reprocessed the multiplex PCR reads with MiXCR, giving one entry per CDR3 protein. This table has hundreds of thousands of distinct CDR3 sequences, around 21% appearing once. In this cohort's terms, stable hyperthyroidism meant no ophthalmopathy by 18 months of follow-up. Fresh peripheral blood, roughly 9.8 ml, was the PBMC source. This clonotype was counted ten times or more. Its antigen is not known.

Specimen: peripheral blood. The sequence came from a woman aged 18-29 years with stable Graves' hyperthyroidism. The rearrangement uses TRBV20-1 and TRBJ1-2; D is possibly TRBD1 (6 bases). In DNA form, the CDR3 reads TGCAGTGCTAGAAGGCCAGGGGATGGCTACACCTTC. Translated, it gives CSARRPGDGYTF.